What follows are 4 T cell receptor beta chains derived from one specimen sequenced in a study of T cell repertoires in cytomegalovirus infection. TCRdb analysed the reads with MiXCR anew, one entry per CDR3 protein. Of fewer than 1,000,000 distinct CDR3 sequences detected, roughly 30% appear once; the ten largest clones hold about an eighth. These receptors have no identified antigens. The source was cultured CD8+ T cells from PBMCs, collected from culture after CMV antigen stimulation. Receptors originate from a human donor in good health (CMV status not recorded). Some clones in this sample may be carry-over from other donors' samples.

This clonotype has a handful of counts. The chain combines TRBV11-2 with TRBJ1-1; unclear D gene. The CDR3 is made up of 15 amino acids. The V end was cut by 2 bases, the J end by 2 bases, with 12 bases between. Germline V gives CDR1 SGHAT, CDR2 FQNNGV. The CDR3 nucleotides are TGTGCCAGCAGCTTAAATTGGGGAGCTAACACTGAAGCTTTCTTT. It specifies CASSLNWGANTEAFF.

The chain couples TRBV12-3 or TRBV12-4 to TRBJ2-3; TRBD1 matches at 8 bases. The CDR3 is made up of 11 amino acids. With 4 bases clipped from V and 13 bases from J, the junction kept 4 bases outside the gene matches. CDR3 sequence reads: CASSSPGGKYF. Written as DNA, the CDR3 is TGTGCCAGCAGTTCGCCAGGGGGCAAGTATTTT.

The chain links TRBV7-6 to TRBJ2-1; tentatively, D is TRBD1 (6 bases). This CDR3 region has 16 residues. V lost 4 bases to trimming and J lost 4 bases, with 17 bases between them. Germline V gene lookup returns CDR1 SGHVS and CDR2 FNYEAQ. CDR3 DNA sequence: TGTGCCAGCAGCTCCGAAACTGGGGGCGGATACAATGAGCAGTTCTTC. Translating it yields CASSSETGGGYNEQFF.

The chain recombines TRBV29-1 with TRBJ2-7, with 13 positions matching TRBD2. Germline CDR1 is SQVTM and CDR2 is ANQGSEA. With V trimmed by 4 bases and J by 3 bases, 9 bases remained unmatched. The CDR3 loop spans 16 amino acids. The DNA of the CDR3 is TGCAGCGTTGCCCACCCGGGACTAGCGGGGTTCTACGAGCAGTACTTC. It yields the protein CSVAHPGLAGFYEQYF.